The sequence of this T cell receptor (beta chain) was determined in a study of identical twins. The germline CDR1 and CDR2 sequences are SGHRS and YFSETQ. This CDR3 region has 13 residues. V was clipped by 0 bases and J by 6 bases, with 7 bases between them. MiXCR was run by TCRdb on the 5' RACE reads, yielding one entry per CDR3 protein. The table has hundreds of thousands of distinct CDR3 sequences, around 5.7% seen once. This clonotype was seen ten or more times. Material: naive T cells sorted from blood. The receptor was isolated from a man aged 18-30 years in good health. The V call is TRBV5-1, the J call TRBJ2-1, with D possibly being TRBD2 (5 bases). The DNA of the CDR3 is TGCGCCAGCAGCTTGGTGGAGGCCAATGAGCAGTTCTTC. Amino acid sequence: CASSLVEANEQFF.